Listed here are 16 T cell receptor beta chains from one sample, sequenced in a study of cytomegalovirus exposure and HLA in healthy donors. Primers: 60 Vbeta forward and 13 Jbeta reverse. Sequencing used immunoSEQ multiplex PCR; TCRdb keeps in-frame clones, though not all of them. The data show about 100,000 clones, under 80% seen once. The sample consisted of PBMCs. These receptor sequences come from a man aged 50 to 60 in good health and CMV-seropositive.

V usage is TRBV7-2 and J usage is TRBJ2-7; 11 nucleotides match TRBD1. The CDR3 totals 15 residues. The germline CDR1 and CDR2 sequences are SGHTA and FQGNSA. With 3 bases clipped from V and 3 bases from J, the junction kept 4 bases outside the gene matches. The DNA for the CDR3 is TGTGCCAGCAGCTTTTTCGGGACAGGGGGCTACGAGCAGTACTTC. Protein sequence: CASSFFGTGGYEQYF.

The V and J genes are TRBV7-9 and TRBJ1-6; a possible D gene is TRBD1 (6 bases). V was cut by 5 bases and J by 8 bases, with 10 bases left in between. The CDR3 totals 13 residues. CDR1 SEHNR and CDR2 FQNEAQ come from the germline V gene (reference sequence). The CDR3 reads CASSLGGDSPLHF. CDR3 DNA sequence: TGTGCCAGCAGCCTAGGGGGGGATTCACCCCTCCACTTT. The full variable domain, with the rest looked up from reference TRBV7-9 and TRBJ1-6, is DTGVSQNPRHKITKRGQNVTFRCDPISEHNRLYWYRQTLGQGPEFLTYFQNEAQLEKSRLLSDRFSAERPKGSFSTLEIQRTEQGDSAMYLCASSLGGDSPLHFGNGTRLTVT.

This rearrangement joins TRBV29-1 to TRBJ1-2; D is undetermined. Looked up from germline, CDR1 is SQVTM and CDR2 is ANQGSEA. The germline V and J ends were trimmed by 7 bases and 9 bases, with 9 bases remaining between them. This CDR3 has 9 residues. The CDR3 sequence is CSAGERYTF. The CDR3 DNA reads as TGCAGCGCCGGAGAGCGCTACACCTTC.

The chain joins TRBV7-2 to TRBJ1-2, with D perhaps TRBD1 (6 bases). The CDR3 contains 17 residues. Germline CDR1 SGHTA, CDR2 FQGNSA. V dropped 6 bases and J dropped 2 bases, with 22 bases sitting between them. As DNA, the CDR3 is TGTGCCAGCAGTCGCCAACAGGGAGATCAGGCCAACTATGGCTACACCTTC. Amino acid sequence: CASSRQQGDQANYGYTF. Variable domain in full (rest from reference TRBV7-2 and TRBJ1-2): GAGVSQSPSNKVTEKGKDVELRCDPISGHTALYWYRQSLGQGLEFLIYFQGNSAPDKSGLPSDRFSAERTGGSVSTLTIQRTQQEDSAVYLCASSRQQGDQANYGYTFGSGTRLTVV.

The chain carries TRBV5-8 and TRBJ1-2, with D possibly being TRBD1 (5 bases). Trimming removed 1 base from V and 5 bases from J, with 12 bases in between. Per germline, CDR1 SGHTS and CDR2 YDEGEE. This CDR3 contains 14 residues. This chain's CDR3 is CASSLPGGGYGYTF. As DNA, the CDR3 is TGTGCCAGCAGCTTGCCTGGGGGAGGGTATGGCTACACCTTC.

The chain combines TRBV6-5 with TRBJ2-1, with 15 bases identical to TRBD2. Unmatched junction bases numbered 5, after V lost 6 bases and J lost 8 bases. The CDR3 runs to 15 residues. Germline CDR1 reads MNHEY; CDR2 reads SVGAGI. DNA for the CDR3: TGTGCCAGCAGCCGGACTAGCGGGGGGGCCTATGAGCAGTTCTTC. It yields the protein CASSRTSGGAYEQFF.

The chain recombines TRBV30 with TRBJ1-2, with no clear D. The germline V gene has CDR1 GTSNPN and CDR2 SVGIG (reference sequence). The CDR3 runs to 15 residues. The V end was cut by 0 bases, the J end by 0 bases, with 11 bases between. Written as DNA, the CDR3 is TGTGCCTGGAGTGTCCCAGTCTTTACTAACTATGGCTACACCTTC. Protein sequence: CAWSVPVFTNYGYTF.

J is TRBJ2-7 and V is TRBV9; D may be TRBD2 (5 bases). Germline V gene sequence: CDR1 SGDLS, CDR2 YYNGEE. This CDR3 is 13 amino acids long. Trimming left V 1 base short and J 5 bases short, with 10 bases between. CDR3 DNA sequence: TGTGCCAGCAGCGTATATCTTAGCGACGAGCAGTACTTC. Its translation: CASSVYLSDEQYF.

J is TRBJ1-3 and V is TRBV19; a possible D gene is TRBD1 (6 bases). The CDR3 is 17 amino acids. The germline V gene encodes CDR1 LNHDA and CDR2 SQIVND (reference sequence). Trimming pared 6 bases from V and 0 bases from J, leaving 18 bases between. As DNA, the CDR3 is TGTGCCAGTAGCTTACGGGGGGCGCGAAACTCTGGAAACACCATATATTTT. It yields the protein CASSLRGARNSGNTIYF.

This clone was picked up one time. The rearrangement links TRBV7-9 to TRBJ1-4; D is possibly TRBD1 (5 bases). The germline gives CDR1 SEHNR, CDR2 FQNEAQ (reference sequence). V lost 0 bases and J 8 bases, leaving 13 bases between the germline ends. The CDR3 loop spans 15 amino acids. This CDR3 is CASSLAMGPLEKLFF. As DNA, the CDR3 is TGTGCCAGCAGCTTAGCGATGGGGCCGCTCGAAAAACTGTTTTTT.

The V call is TRBV18, the J call TRBJ2-6; D is perhaps TRBD1 (5 bases). CDR1 is KGHSH and CDR2 is LQKENI in the germline V gene. The V gene lost 0 bases and the J gene lost 0 bases, with 12 bases spanning the gap. The length of the CDR3 is 18 residues. CDR3 DNA sequence: TGTGCCAGCTCACCACCGGCTCAGGGATACTCTGGGGCCAACGTCCTGACTTTC. Protein sequence: CASSPPAQGYSGANVLTF.

The chain carries TRBV7-8 and TRBJ1-3; the match to TRBD1 covers 7 bases. The V and J ends lost 2 bases and 1 base, in that order; junction bases with no gene match: 11. The CDR3 has 18 amino acids. The germline V gene has CDR1 SGHVS and CDR2 FQNEAQ. This CDR3 is CASSLIWGTDDSGNTIYF. In DNA, the CDR3 is TGTGCCAGCAGCTTAATTTGGGGGACAGACGATTCTGGAAACACCATATATTTT.

For this clone: A junction boundary mismatches the germline segment, possibly from a read error. The chain recombines TRBV5-6 with TRBJ1-6; 8 nucleotides align to TRBD1. The V gene's germline CDR1 is SGHDT and CDR2 YYEEEE. This CDR3 is 15 amino acids long. Here the CDR3 DNA reads TGTGCCAGCAGCCTCATCGACAGGGGAGATTCACCCCTCAACTTT. Translation gives CASSLIDRGDSPLNF. The variable domain in full, completed from reference TRBV5-6 and TRBJ1-6, reads DAGVTQSPTHLIKTRGQQVTLRCSPKSGHDTVSWYQQALGQGPQFIFQYYEEEERQRGNFPDRFSGHQFPNYSSELNVNALLLGDSALYLCASSLIDRGDSPLNFGNGTRLTVT.

This clone turned up a few times. The chain links TRBV28 to TRBJ1-2; TRBD1 matches at 7 bases. Germline CDR1 MDHEN, CDR2 SYDVKM. This CDR3 has 13 amino acids. J gave up 7 bases and V 7 bases, and 9 bases lay outside the gene matches. Here the CDR3 reads CASNQGDLSGYTF. The DNA for the CDR3 is TGTGCCAGCAACCAGGGGGACCTATCTGGCTACACCTTC.

This clone has a handful of counts. The chain uses TRBV28 and TRBJ2-3; TRBD2 matches 12 bases. Germline-derived CDR1 and CDR2 are MDHEN and SYDVKM. J lost 6 bases, V lost 4 bases, and 8 bases had no gene match. CDR3 size: 16 residues. CDR3 region: CASSSRTSGDQDTQYF. CDR3 nucleotide sequence: TGTGCCAGCAGTTCCCGGACTAGCGGGGACCAGGATACGCAGTATTTT.

This chain uses TRBV7-2 with TRBJ2-1; D ambiguous. Germline loops: CDR1 SGHTA, CDR2 FQGNSA. Trimming removed 11 bases from V and 2 bases from J, with 13 bases in between. The CDR3 spans 13 residues. CDR3 bases: TGTGCCGGCCAGGCAGCCCCCTACAATGAGCAGTTCTTC. It specifies CAGQAAPYNEQFF. The complete variable domain, with remaining parts taken from reference TRBV7-2 and TRBJ2-1, reads GAGVSQSPSNKVTEKGKDVELRCDPISGHTALYWYRQSLGQGLEFLIYFQGNSAPDKSGLPSDRFSAERTGGSVSTLTIQRTQQEDSAVYLCAGQAAPYNEQFFGPGTRLTVL.